This T cell receptor (beta chain) was identified in a study of early T cells in non-severe SARS-CoV-2 infection. Study-level background: Bulk RNA taken from unsorted whole blood was sequenced, leaving chains unpaired. Study-level findings and limits: Matching against VDJdb likely underestimated virus-specific expansions, favoring anti-spike CD8.

Individual cDNA molecules carried attached unique molecular identifiers. TCRdb reprocessed the 5' RACE reads via MiXCR and lists one record per CDR3 protein. Here the sample spans about 31,000 distinct CDR3 sequences, around 5% being singletons. This clonotype was detected only a few times. The antigen remains unidentified. The CDR3 contains 14 residues. CDR1 and CDR2 (germline): SGHRS, YFSETQ. The trim removed 0 bases at V and 6 bases at J, leaving 6 bases unmatched. Sequencing was performed on whole blood. This TCR derives from an adult who was a healthcare worker with PCR-confirmed SARS-CoV-2 infection or an uninfected control (not recorded which). The chain couples TRBV5-1 to TRBJ2-7; 7 bases fit TRBD1. The CDR3: CASSLGTGGGEQYF. The CDR3 DNA reads as TGCGCCAGCAGCTTGGGGACAGGAGGTGGCGAGCAGTACTTC. Drawing the rest from reference TRBV5-1 and TRBJ2-7, the complete variable domain is KAGVTQTPRYLIKTRGQQVTLSCSPISGHRSVSWYQQTPGQGLQFLFEYFSETQRNKGNFPGRFSGRQFSNSRSEMNVSTLELGDSALYLCASSLGTGGGEQYFGPGTRLTVT.